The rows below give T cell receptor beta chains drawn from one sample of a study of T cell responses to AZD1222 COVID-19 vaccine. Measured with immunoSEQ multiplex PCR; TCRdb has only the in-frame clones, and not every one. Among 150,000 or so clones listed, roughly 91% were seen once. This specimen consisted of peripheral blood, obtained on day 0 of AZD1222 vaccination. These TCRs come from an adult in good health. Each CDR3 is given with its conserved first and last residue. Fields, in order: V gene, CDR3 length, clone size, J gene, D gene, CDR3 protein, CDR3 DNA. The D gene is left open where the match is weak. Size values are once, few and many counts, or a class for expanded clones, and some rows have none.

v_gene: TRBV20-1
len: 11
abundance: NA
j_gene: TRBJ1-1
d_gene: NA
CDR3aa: CSARGNTEAFF
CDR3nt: TGCAGTGCTAGAGGAAACACTGAAGCTTTCTTT

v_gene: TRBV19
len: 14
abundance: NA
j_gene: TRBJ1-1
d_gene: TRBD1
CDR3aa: CASTLGQLNTEAFF
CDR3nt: TGTGCCAGCACCTTGGGACAGCTGAACACTGAAGCTTTCTTT

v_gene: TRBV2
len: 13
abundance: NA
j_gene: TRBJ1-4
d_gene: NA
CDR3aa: CASDRSLGEKLFF
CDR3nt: TGTGCCAGCGACAGGTCCTTGGGTGAAAAACTGTTTTTT

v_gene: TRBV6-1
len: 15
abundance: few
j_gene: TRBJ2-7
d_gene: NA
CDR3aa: CASSEVARAGAEQYF
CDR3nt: TGTGCCAGCAGTGAAGTGGCTAGGGCAGGGGCCGAGCAGTACTTC

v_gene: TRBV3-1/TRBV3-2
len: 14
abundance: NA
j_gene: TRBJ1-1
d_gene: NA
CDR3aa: CASSPTRTRTEAFF
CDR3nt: TGTGCCAGCAGCCCGACAAGGACTAGGACTGAAGCTTTCTTT

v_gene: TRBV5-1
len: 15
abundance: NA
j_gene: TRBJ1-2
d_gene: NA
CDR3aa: CASSLVPGGNYGYTF
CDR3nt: TGCGCCAGCAGCTTGGTTCCGGGGGGGAACTATGGCTACACCTTC

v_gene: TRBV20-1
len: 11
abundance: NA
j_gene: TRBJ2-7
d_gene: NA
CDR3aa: CSARRGYEQYF
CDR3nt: TGCAGTGCCCGAAGGGGCTACGAGCAGTACTTC

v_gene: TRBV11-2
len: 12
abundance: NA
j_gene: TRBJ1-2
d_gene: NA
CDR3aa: CASSLGGDGYTF
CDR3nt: TGTGCCAGCAGCTTAGGAGGGGATGGCTACACCTTC

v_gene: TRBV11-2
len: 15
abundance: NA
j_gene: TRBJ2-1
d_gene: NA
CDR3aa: CASIPGGLENNEQFF
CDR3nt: TGTGCCAGCATCCCGGGTGGACTGGAAAACAATGAGCAGTTCTTC

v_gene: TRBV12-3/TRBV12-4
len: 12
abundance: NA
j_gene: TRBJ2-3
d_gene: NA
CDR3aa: CASGQRSDTQYF
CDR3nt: TGTGCCAGCGGCCAGCGCTCAGATACGCAGTATTTT

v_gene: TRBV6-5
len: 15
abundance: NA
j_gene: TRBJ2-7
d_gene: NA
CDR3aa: CASSRRGTTAYEQYF
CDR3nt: TGTGCCAGCAGTCGAAGGGGGACTACCGCCTACGAGCAGTACTTC

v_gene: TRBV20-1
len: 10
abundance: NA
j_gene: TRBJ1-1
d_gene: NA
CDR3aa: CSASNTEAFF
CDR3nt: TGCAGTGCGAGCAACACTGAAGCTTTCTTT

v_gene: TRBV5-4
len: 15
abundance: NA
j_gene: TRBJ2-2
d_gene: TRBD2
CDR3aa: CASSLGLAGSGELFF
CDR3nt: TGTGCCAGCAGCTTAGGGCTAGCGGGGTCCGGGGAGCTGTTTTTT

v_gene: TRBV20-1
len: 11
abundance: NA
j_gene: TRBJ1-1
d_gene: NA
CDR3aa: CSAATNTEAFF
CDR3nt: TGCAGTGCAGCGACGAACACTGAAGCTTTCTTT

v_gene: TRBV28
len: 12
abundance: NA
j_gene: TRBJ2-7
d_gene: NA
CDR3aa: CATRREYYEQYF
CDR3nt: TGTGCCACCCGCCGGGAGTATTACGAGCAGTACTTC

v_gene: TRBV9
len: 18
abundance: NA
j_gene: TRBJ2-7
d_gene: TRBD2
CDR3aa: CASSAHPGTSGRENEQYF
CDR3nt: TGTGCCAGCAGCGCACACCCCGGGACTAGCGGGAGGGAAAACGAGCAGTACTTC